One sample yielded the 10 T cell receptor beta chains listed below, sequenced in a study of blood T cell repertoires in COVID-19. TCRdb's table, derived via immunoSEQ multiplex PCR, lists solely in-frame clones and lacks some. The data contain 150,000 to 200,000 clones, under 85% of them singletons. The source material was peripheral blood. These receptors originate from a woman aged 40 to 55 with acute or convalescent COVID-19.

V gene TRBV5-6 combines with J gene TRBJ2-7, with 11 bases aligning to TRBD2. This CDR3 is built from 17 residues. The germline CDR1 and CDR2 sequences are SGHDT and YYEEEE. The trim removed 0 bases at V and 6 bases at J, leaving 11 bases unmatched. CDR3 bases: TGTGCCAGCAGCTTGGAAGTAGCGGGGGGGCTGTTAGGCGAGCAGTACTTC. The encoded protein is CASSLEVAGGLLGEQYF.

The V gene is TRBV21-1, the J gene TRBJ1-1; the listed D gene, TRBD1, was not tested against the DNA. TRBV21-1 is noted as a pseudogene. CDR3 size: 18 residues. The DNA for the CDR3 is TGTGCCAGCAGCTACTCGCACGGGACAGCTCGGGGATCCACTGAAGCTTTCTTT. Protein product: CASSYSHGTARGSTEAFF.

This chain uses TRBV6-5 with TRBJ1-1; 8 bases agree with TRBD1. J was trimmed by 12 bases and V by 6 bases; bases with no gene match: 9. Germline V gives CDR1 MNHEY, CDR2 SVGAGI. The CDR3 is 12 amino acids. CDR3 sequence (DNA): TGTGCCAGCAGAATGCGGACAGGGACAACTTTCTTT. Protein: CASRMRTGTTFF.

The chain joins TRBV2 to TRBJ2-2; TRBD2 agrees at 10 bases. Germline V gives CDR1 SNHLY, CDR2 FYNNEI. The V gene end was trimmed by 6 bases and the J gene end by 0 bases; junction bases not matched to a gene: 4. The CDR3 runs 16 residues. CDR3 sequence reads: CASRESGGANTGELFF. The CDR3 DNA is TGTGCCAGCAGGGAGAGCGGGGGGGCGAACACCGGGGAGCTGTTTTTT.

This rearrangement joins TRBV6-5 to TRBJ1-3; D not resolved. Deletions cut 6 bases from V and 2 bases from J, with 8 bases between. CDR1 and CDR2 (germline): MNHEY, SVGAGI. This CDR3 comprises 13 residues. CDR3 loop: CASRWQAGNTIYF. Written as DNA, the CDR3 is TGTGCCAGCAGGTGGCAGGCTGGAAACACCATATATTTT.

This chain joins TRBV2 and TRBJ1-6; a possible D gene is TRBD1 (5 bases). This CDR3 contains 12 residues. Germline CDR1 SNHLY, CDR2 FYNNEI. Trimming shortened V by 4 bases and J by 7 bases, and 5 bases separated the two germline ends. The CDR3: CASSGQNSPLHF. DNA of the CDR3: TGTGCCAGCAGTGGACAGAATTCACCCCTCCACTTT.

The table lists this clone with many counts. The sample contains more than one DNA sequence encoding this CDR3. The rearrangement uses TRBV7-2 and TRBJ2-7; a weak D match, TRBD2 (6 bases). CDR3 length: 14 residues. V gave up 1 base and J gave up 4 bases, with 11 bases separating them. Germline CDR1 is SGHTA and CDR2 is FQGNSA. For the CDR3, the DNA is TGTGCCAGCAGCTTAGTTGGGGGGAATTACGAGCAGTACTTC. This translates into CASSLVGGNYEQYF.

V usage is TRBV9 and J usage is TRBJ2-6; D might be TRBD2 (6 bases). The V end was cut by 7 bases, the J end by 3 bases, with 20 bases between. This CDR3 is 17 amino acids long. The germline gives CDR1 SGDLS, CDR2 YYNGEE. The CDR3 loop reads CASYSRDAAGGANVLTF. In DNA form, the CDR3 reads TGTGCCAGCTACTCCCGGGACGCAGCGGGTGGGGCCAACGTCCTGACTTTC.

The chain links TRBV19 to TRBJ2-3, with D possibly TRBD1 on 5 matching bases. Trimming took 4 bases from V and 5 from J, leaving 13 bases between them. Germline-derived CDR1 and CDR2 are LNHDA and SQIVND (reference sequence). CDR3 size: 14 residues. The CDR3 sequence is CASSTPRQGDTQYF. The CDR3, as DNA: TGTGCCAGTAGTACCCCCCGGCAGGGAGATACGCAGTATTTT.

In its sample, this clone was seen once. The J gene is TRBJ1-1, the V gene TRBV29-1, with D tentatively TRBD1 (5 bases). Germline V gene lookup returns CDR1 SQVTM and CDR2 ANQGSEA. Trimming shortened V by 6 bases and J by 3 bases, and 11 bases separated the two germline ends. This CDR3 spans 12 amino acids. The CDR3: CSVRRGDTEAFF. Here the CDR3 DNA reads TGCAGCGTGCGTAGGGGTGACACTGAAGCTTTCTTT.